This passage covers 26 T cell receptor beta chains from one sample sequenced in a study of T-cell reconstitution after alpha-beta-depleted transplantation in children. Researchers prepared the TCRbeta library using unique molecular identifiers, the study reports. TCRdb itself ran the PCR reads through MiXCR, one entry per CDR3 protein. The sample consists of about 600,000 distinct CDR3 sequences, 10% to 15% of them appearing once. The sequencing used PBMCs, mostly from graft donor cells, collected 360 days after TCRalphabeta/CD19-depleted stem cell transplant. All receptors derive from a male patient younger than 18 who had a stem cell transplant for acute myeloid leukemia, so the T cells may come from the graft donor.

The chain carries TRBV9 and TRBJ2-1; D perhaps matches TRBD2 (6 bases). The germline V gene encodes CDR1 SGDLS and CDR2 YYNGEE. V lost 5 bases and J lost 5, with 23 bases in between. The CDR3 covers 17 residues. The DNA for the CDR3 is TGTGCCAGCAGAGAGATTGGAGGGCCTCCAAAAGACAATGAGCAGTTCTTC. Protein: CASREIGGPPKDNEQFF.

This clonotype was counted between two and nine times. The chain couples TRBV7-8 to TRBJ2-1; the match to TRBD2 covers 9 bases. The germline gives CDR1 SGHVS, CDR2 FQNEAQ. V lost 3 bases to trimming and J lost 2 bases; unmatched junction nucleotides: 11. The CDR3 has 18 amino acids. This CDR3 is CASSFLAGWGSPYNEQFF. The CDR3 bases are TGTGCCAGCAGCTTTCTAGCGGGGTGGGGATCGCCCTACAATGAGCAGTTCTTC.

This clonotype was detected only a few times. V gene TRBV12-3 or TRBV12-4 combines with J gene TRBJ2-7, with D maybe TRBD1 (5 bases). Trimming stripped 7 bases from V and 3 bases from J, with 10 bases between. The CDR3 extends over 12 amino acids. Here the CDR3 DNA reads TGTGCCAGCACCTTTAGGGGCTACGAGCAGTACTTC. Translating gives CASTFRGYEQYF.

The CDR3 DNA sequence: TGTGCCACCAGCAGAGTGGGACAGGGGTGGACCTACGAGCAGTACTTC. This translates into CATSRVGQGWTYEQYF. V usage is TRBV15 and J usage is TRBJ2-7, with 10 bases that match TRBD1. CDR3 length: 16 residues. The J segment lost 2 bases and the V segment lost 1 base, leaving 5 bases of the junction unmatched. Germline loops: CDR1 LNHNV, CDR2 YYDKDF (reference sequence).

This sequence joins TRBV3-1 and TRBJ2-1; 7 bases align to TRBD1. The V and J ends lost 10 bases and 1 base, in that order; junction bases with no gene match: 10. Germline V gene lookup returns CDR1 LGHDT and CDR2 YNNKEL (reference sequence). The CDR3 covers 15 residues. CDR3 DNA sequence: TGTGCCACCTCAGGGGGTAAGGGTTCCTACAATGAGCAGTTCTTC. It specifies CATSGGKGSYNEQFF.

This clonotype occurred a few times. V is TRBV5-1 and J is TRBJ1-2, with D perhaps matching TRBD1 (6 bases). V was shortened by 4 bases and J by 4 bases, with 17 bases between the two germline ends. CDR1 SGHRS and CDR2 YFSETQ come from the germline V gene. The CDR3 extends over 15 amino acids. This chain's CDR3 is CASSPLATGPYGYTF. The CDR3 region has the DNA TGCGCCAGCAGCCCCCTCGCGACAGGCCCCTATGGCTACACCTTC.

The chain couples TRBV20-1 to TRBJ2-7, with 9 bases aligning to TRBD2. The CDR3 is 15 amino acids. Germline V gene lookup returns CDR1 DFQATT and CDR2 SNEGSKA (reference sequence). The trim removed 8 bases at V and 5 bases at J, leaving 16 bases unmatched. Here the CDR3 reads CSTSRSGRLGNEQYF. The CDR3 DNA sequence: TGCAGTACCTCGAGGAGCGGGAGGCTCGGGAACGAGCAGTACTTC.

In this sample, this clonotype turned up many times. The chain uses TRBV20-1 and TRBJ2-7, with no clear D. V was shortened by 6 bases and J by 4 bases, with 4 bases between the two germline ends. CDR1 is DFQATT and CDR2 is SNEGSKA in the germline V gene (reference sequence). This CDR3 is 9 amino acids long. The chain's CDR3 is CSARYEQYF. The CDR3 DNA is TGCAGTGCACGGTACGAGCAGTACTTC.

The gene calls are TRBV6-1 and TRBJ2-7; tentatively, D is TRBD2 (5 bases). CDR3 length equals 15 residues. Germline values: CDR1 MNHNS, CDR2 SASEGT. V lost 4 bases to trimming and J lost 3 bases, with 16 bases between them. CDR3 protein: CASSGYEGRFYEQYF. In DNA, the CDR3 is TGTGCCAGCAGTGGGTATGAGGGTAGGTTCTACGAGCAGTACTTC.

The genes are TRBV11-2 and TRBJ2-1; 10 bases match TRBD2. This CDR3 has 19 amino acids. CDR1 is SGHAT and CDR2 is FQNNGV in the germline V gene. After removal of 7 bases from V and 0 bases from J, the junction contained 15 bases not matched to a gene. CDR3 loop: CASNLGAGGRASSYNEQFF. In DNA form, the CDR3 reads TGTGCCAGCAACCTCGGAGCGGGAGGGCGGGCGAGCTCCTACAATGAGCAGTTCTTC.

The chain joins TRBV19 to TRBJ1-2, with 9 bases aligning to TRBD1. V lost 4 bases and J lost 6; bases outside the gene matches: 3. This CDR3 contains 13 residues. From germline, CDR1 is LNHDA and CDR2 SQIVND (reference sequence). CDR3 sequence: CASSTGQGNGYTF. CDR3 sequence (DNA): TGTGCCAGTAGTACCGGACAGGGGAATGGCTACACCTTC.

Ten or more counts support this clonotype. The genes are TRBV29-1 and TRBJ2-1; maybe TRBD1 (6 bases). V was clipped by 4 bases and J by 6 bases, with 16 bases between them. Germline V gene data show CDR1 as SQVTM and CDR2 as ANQGSEA. There are 14 residues in the CDR3. The CDR3 here is CSVAREGVVNEQFF. The CDR3 coding sequence is TGCAGCGTTGCCCGAGAGGGGGTGGTCAATGAGCAGTTCTTC.

The rearrangement links TRBV20-1 to TRBJ1-1; a weak D match, TRBD1 (5 bases). Germline CDR1 reads DFQATT; CDR2 reads SNEGSKA (reference sequence). The germline V and J ends were trimmed by 0 bases and 3 bases, with 20 bases remaining between them. CDR3 length: 17 amino acids. Written as DNA, the CDR3 is TGCAGTGCTAGAGACTGGACTAAGGGGAATCAGGACACTGAAGCTTTCTTT. This codes for CSARDWTKGNQDTEAFF.

This clonotype appeared many times. CDR3 protein: CATGAGTVNTGELFF. CDR3 bases: TGTGCCACCGGAGCCGGGACAGTTAACACCGGGGAGCTGTTTTTT. The chain is built from TRBV12-3 or TRBV12-4 and TRBJ2-2, with TRBD1 matching 7 bases. V trimming: 10 bases; J trimming: 2 bases; junction bases outside the gene matches: 10. The CDR3 is made up of 15 amino acids.

The V and J genes are TRBV12-3 or TRBV12-4 and TRBJ2-3, with TRBD2 matching 16 bases. J gave up 7 bases and V 7 bases, and 11 bases lay outside the gene matches. This CDR3 comprises 17 residues. The CDR3 nucleotides read TGTGCCAGCACCGGTTGGGGACTAGCGGGAGGGCCTCATACGCAGTATTTT. This sequence encodes CASTGWGLAGGPHTQYF.

Ten or more counts support this clonotype. The V call is TRBV15, the J call TRBJ2-1, with unresolved D. The V end lost 4 bases, the J end lost 15 bases, and 25 bases lay between the germline ends. CDR1 LNHNV and CDR2 YYDKDF come from the germline V gene (reference sequence). This CDR3 has 15 amino acids. CDR3 loop: CATSTRHSVPMILFF. CDR3 nucleotide sequence: TGTGCCACCAGCACACGACACTCGGTTCCAATGATACTGTTCTTC.

This clonotype was counted many times. V usage is TRBV6-2 or TRBV6-3 and J usage is TRBJ2-7; no clear D gene. V was cut by 4 bases and J by 5 bases, with 18 bases left in between. The CDR3 is made up of 15 amino acids. Germline lookup yields CDR1 MNHEY and CDR2 SVGEGT. The CDR3 region has the DNA TGTGCCAGCAGTTGGACGGCCACCTCGGTCAACGAGCAGTACTTC. This sequence encodes CASSWTATSVNEQYF.

Many counts were recorded for this clonotype. The chain uses TRBV28 and TRBJ2-6; the D is unclear. Trimming stripped 3 bases from V and 4 bases from J, with 13 bases between. CDR1 and CDR2 (germline): MDHEN, SYDVKM. The CDR3 sequence is 16 residues long. This chain's CDR3 is CASSFRVGIGANVLTF. CDR3 DNA: TGTGCCAGCAGTTTCCGCGTGGGCATCGGGGCCAACGTCCTGACTTTC.

The chain combines TRBV29-1 with TRBJ2-6; 10 bases match TRBD1. V lost 0 bases and J lost 0; bases outside the gene matches: 5. CDR1 and CDR2 (germline): SQVTM, ANQGSEA. This CDR3 has 18 amino acids. The DNA for the CDR3 is TGCAGCGTTGAAGAAAGGACAGGGGGGAGCTCTGGGGCCAACGTCCTGACTTTC. As protein: CSVEERTGGSSGANVLTF.

The rearrangement uses TRBV12-3 or TRBV12-4 and TRBJ2-2; a possible D gene is TRBD2 (6 bases). The CDR3 spans 16 residues. V lost 8 bases, J lost 2 bases, and 18 bases lay in between. DNA for the CDR3: TGTGCCAGCGGTCCTGGAGGGACTTCAAACACCGGGGAGCTGTTTTTT. Amino acids: CASGPGGTSNTGELFF.

This clonotype has just a few counts. The chain has TRBV28 and TRBJ2-2; D gene unclear. The CDR3 covers 15 residues. Looked up from germline, CDR1 is MDHEN and CDR2 is SYDVKM. V was shortened by 5 bases and J by 1 base, with 11 bases between the two germline ends. The CDR3 loop is CASSPADWNTGELFF. The CDR3 nucleotides are TGTGCCAGCAGTCCGGCCGACTGGAACACCGGGGAGCTGTTTTTT.

J is TRBJ2-6 and V is TRBV7-6; D gene uncertain. This CDR3 region has 16 residues. The V and J ends lost 1 base and 0 bases respectively, with 7 bases between them. Germline V lookup: CDR1 SGHVS, CDR2 FNYEAQ. The CDR3 sequence: CASSLEASSGANVLTF. The CDR3 nucleotides read TGTGCCAGCAGCTTAGAAGCGAGCTCTGGGGCCAACGTCCTGACTTTC.

The rearrangement joins TRBV6-5 to TRBJ2-7; the match to TRBD1 covers 9 bases. Germline CDR1 is MNHEY and CDR2 is SVGAGI. The CDR3 is made up of 14 amino acids. Losses at the gene ends were 2 bases for V and 5 bases for J; bases not matched to a gene: 4. This chain's CDR3 is CASSYGTGINEQYF. For the CDR3, the DNA is TGTGCCAGCAGTTACGGGACAGGGATTAACGAGCAGTACTTC.

This clonotype came up a few times. The J gene is TRBJ1-4, the V gene TRBV11-2, with D uncertain. V was shortened by 7 bases and J by 5 bases, with 11 bases between the two germline ends. CDR1 SGHAT and CDR2 FQNNGV come from the germline V gene. There are 13 residues in the CDR3. The CDR3 DNA follows: TGTGCCAGCAACGGAAGAGGGAATGAAAAACTGTTTTTT. Translation: CASNGRGNEKLFF.

This clonotype was seen many times. V usage is TRBV6-5 and J usage is TRBJ2-1, with TRBD2 identical over 9 bases. V dropped 7 bases and J dropped 7; count of bases not matched to a gene: 11. Germline CDR1 MNHEY, CDR2 SVGAGI. CDR3 length: 15 residues. CDR3 bases: TGTGCCAGCACTCCGGCAGCGGGAGGCTGGAATGAGCAGTTCTTC. It encodes CASTPAAGGWNEQFF.

This clonotype has just a few counts. The chain couples TRBV9 to TRBJ2-7; the D gene is possibly TRBD2 (6 bases). The CDR3 is made up of 14 amino acids. Germline CDR1 SGDLS, CDR2 YYNGEE. Between the trimmed V and J ends, which lost 2 bases and 1 base, there was a span of 10 bases. This CDR3 is CASSVGTRSYEQYF. The CDR3, as DNA: TGTGCCAGCAGCGTTGGGACTCGGTCCTACGAGCAGTACTTC.